The 27 T cell receptor beta chains in this list originate from one sample, sequenced in a study of OX40 agonist ivuxolimab in advanced cancers. Data came from immunoSEQ multiplex PCR; TCRdb stores just in-frame clones and leaves some out. This table holds around 100,000 clones, about 86% found once. The source was CD4+ or CD8+ T cells sorted from blood, collected in a trial of the OX40 agonist ivuxolimab. All receptors come from an adult with an advanced solid tumor such as melanoma, head and neck, liver or kidney cancer.

This chain links TRBV21-1 with TRBJ1-1; the DNA was not used to check the table's D call, TRBD1. TRBV21-1 is recorded as a pseudogene. This CDR3 has 14 amino acids. Here the CDR3 DNA reads TGTGCCGGCTCAGGGGGCGCGAGGAGCACTGAAGCTTTCTTT. This encodes CAGSGGARSTEAFF.

CDR3 amino acids: CASSQDLSRPEQYF. DNA of the CDR3: TGCGCCAGCAGCCAAGATCTATCGAGACCCGAGCAGTACTTC. The chain couples TRBV4-3 to TRBJ2-7; unclear D gene. The CDR3 extends over 14 amino acids. CDR1 is LGHNA, CDR2 YSLEER, per germline. V lost 0 bases to trimming and J lost 6 bases, with 12 bases between them.

The chain combines TRBV4-2 with TRBJ2-1, with no clear D. V shed 1 base and J shed 7 bases, with 8 bases lying between them. This CDR3 has 13 residues. Per germline, CDR1 LGHNA and CDR2 YNFKEQ. CDR3 region: CASSQALRNEQFF. CDR3 bases: TGTGCCAGCAGCCAAGCTCTGCGGAATGAGCAGTTCTTC.

The genes are TRBV4-1 and TRBJ2-1; 10 nucleotides line up with TRBD2. The V gene end was trimmed by 0 bases and the J gene end by 9 bases; junction bases not matched to a gene: 11. The CDR3 sequence is 17 residues long. Germline V gives CDR1 MGHRA, CDR2 YSYEKL. The CDR3 region has the DNA TGCGCCAGCAGCCAAGATCAGGGGCTAGCGGGAGCTGGTGAGCAGTTCTTC. It codes for CASSQDQGLAGAGEQFF.

This sequence joins TRBV5-1 and TRBJ2-7, with 8 nucleotides matching TRBD1. The CDR3 extends over 14 amino acids. Trimming removed 2 bases from V and 4 bases from J; junction bases left unmatched: 5. Germline lookup yields CDR1 SGHRS and CDR2 YFSETQ. CDR3 region: CASSFGQGGYEQYF. In nucleotides, the CDR3 is TGCGCCAGCAGCTTCGGACAGGGCGGATACGAGCAGTACTTC. Using reference TRBV5-1 and TRBJ2-7 for the parts outside the CDR3, the full variable domain is KAGVTQTPRYLIKTRGQQVTLSCSPISGHRSVSWYQQTPGQGLQFLFEYFSETQRNKGNFPGRFSGRQFSNSRSEMNVSTLELGDSALYLCASSFGQGGYEQYFGPGTRLTVT.

The rearrangement joins TRBV14 to TRBJ2-7; possible D gene TRBD2, 5 bases. From germline, CDR1 is SGHDN and CDR2 FVKESK. V was shortened by 1 base and J by 9 bases, with 34 bases between the two germline ends. CDR3 length: 20 residues. The CDR3 sequence is CASSQVYTHSAYSFGPRQYF. The CDR3, as DNA: TGTGCCAGCAGCCAAGTATACACCCATAGCGCCTACAGCTTCGGACCAAGGCAGTACTTC. The variable domain in full, completed from reference TRBV14 and TRBJ2-7, reads EAGVTQFPSHSVIEKGQTVTLRCDPISGHDNLYWYRRVMGKEIKFLLHFVKESKQDESGMPNNRFLAERTGGTYSTLKVQPAELEDSGVYFCASSQVYTHSAYSFGPRQYFGPGTRLTVT.

The chain recombines TRBV6-1 with TRBJ1-2; D is unresolved. The CDR3 covers 11 residues. CDR1 and CDR2 (germline): MNHNS, SASEGT. Trimming took 5 bases from V and 7 from J, leaving 8 bases between them. Here the CDR3 reads CASSIVGGYTF. In DNA form, the CDR3 reads TGTGCCAGCAGTATCGTGGGTGGCTACACCTTC.

With regard to this clone: Other DNA sequences in this sample translate to the same CDR3. The chain links TRBV5-1 to TRBJ2-7; a possible D gene is TRBD2 (5 bases). In germline, CDR1 is SGHRS, CDR2 YFSETQ. V was clipped by 0 bases and J by 1 base, with 5 bases between them. The CDR3 covers 13 residues. The CDR3 DNA reads as TGCGCCAGCAGCTTGGCGGGGTCCTACGAGCAGTACTTC. Amino acid sequence: CASSLAGSYEQYF.

In DNA, the CDR3 is TGTGCCAGCACCCGAACCGTTCCCGGGGAGCTGTTTTTT. Protein product: CASTRTVPGELFF. V and J are TRBV7-2 and TRBJ2-2; D ambiguous. Between the trimmed V and J ends, which lost 7 bases and 6 bases, there was a span of 12 bases. There are 13 residues in the CDR3. Germline CDR1 and CDR2: SGHTA and FQGNSA.

V is TRBV29-1 and J is TRBJ2-7, with unresolved D. The CDR3 is 13 amino acids. CDR1 is SQVTM and CDR2 is ANQGSEA in the germline V gene. V was shortened by 4 bases and J by 1 base, with 11 bases between the two germline ends. This chain's CDR3 is CSVAAGSSYEQYF. The CDR3 nucleotides read TGCAGCGTTGCGGCAGGTAGTTCCTACGAGCAGTACTTC.

In this sample, this clone turned up once. The V and J genes are TRBV6-6 and TRBJ2-7, with D possibly matching TRBD2 (5 bases). Germline loops: CDR1 MNHNY, CDR2 SVGAGI (reference sequence). V was pared by 6 bases and J by 0 bases, with 15 bases between. The CDR3 spans 15 residues. The CDR3 loop reads CASSSPGVGSYEQYF. The CDR3 DNA reads as TGTGCCAGCAGCTCCCCCGGGGTCGGCTCCTACGAGCAGTACTTC.

This clone was seen more than once but under ten times. This sequence joins TRBV30 and TRBJ1-1; no clear D. CDR1 is GTSNPN, CDR2 SVGIG, per germline (reference sequence). V dropped 2 bases and J dropped 1 base, with 8 bases sitting between them. The CDR3 loop spans 13 amino acids. DNA of the CDR3: TGTGCCTGGAGTTTAGCCTCGAACACTGAAGCTTTCTTT. Translation gives CAWSLASNTEAFF.

This chain joins TRBV6-1 and TRBJ1-5; 8 positions agree with TRBD1. The CDR3 has 14 residues. Per germline, CDR1 MNHNS and CDR2 SASEGT. J gave up 10 bases and V 5 bases, and 10 bases lay outside the gene matches. Here the CDR3 reads CASSYGTGADPQHF. In nucleotides, the CDR3 is TGTGCCAGCAGTTATGGGACAGGAGCCGACCCCCAGCATTTT.

The chain joins TRBV7-9 to TRBJ1-4; no firm D call. The CDR3 has 13 residues. The germline V and J ends were trimmed by 5 bases and 3 bases, with 7 bases remaining between them. Germline CDR1 and CDR2: SEHNR and FQNEAQ (reference sequence). The CDR3 nucleotides read TGTGCCAGCAGCACCTCCCCTAATGAAAAACTGTTTTTT. Translating it yields CASSTSPNEKLFF.

CDR3: CASSPGSGHNEKLFF. CDR3 coding DNA: TGTGCCAGCTCACCCGGCTCGGGACATAATGAAAAACTGTTTTTT. V is TRBV18 and J is TRBJ1-4; possible D gene TRBD1, 6 bases. V was trimmed by 3 bases and J by 4 bases, leaving 12 bases between them. The CDR3 covers 15 residues. The germline V gene encodes CDR1 KGHSH and CDR2 LQKENI.

The chain has TRBV5-1 and TRBJ1-3, with 11 positions matching TRBD1. Germline CDR1 and CDR2: SGHRS and YFSETQ. This CDR3 has 16 residues. V was pared by 4 bases and J by 0 bases, with 3 bases of the junction left unmatched. The CDR3 DNA is TGCGCCAGCAGCCGGGGACAGGGGGTCTCTGGAAACACCATATATTTT. It codes for CASSRGQGVSGNTIYF. Full variable domain (rest looked up from reference TRBV5-1 and TRBJ1-3): KAGVTQTPRYLIKTRGQQVTLSCSPISGHRSVSWYQQTPGQGLQFLFEYFSETQRNKGNFPGRFSGRQFSNSRSEMNVSTLELGDSALYLCASSRGQGVSGNTIYFGEGSWLTVV.

V usage is TRBV7-8 and J usage is TRBJ2-1, with 9 bases that match TRBD1. V lost 5 bases and J lost 4; bases outside the gene matches: 3. The CDR3 sequence is 14 residues long. Germline V gene sequence: CDR1 SGHVS, CDR2 FQNEAQ. CDR3 bases: TGTGCCAGCAGCCTACAGGGGGCATACAATGAGCAGTTCTTC. Translated, it gives CASSLQGAYNEQFF. The full variable domain, in which reference TRBV7-8 and TRBJ2-1 provide the parts outside the CDR3, is GAGVSQSPRYKVAKRGQDVALRCDPISGHVSLFWYQQALGQGPEFLTYFQNEAQLDKSGLPSDRFFAERPEGSVSTLKIQRTQQEDSAVYLCASSLQGAYNEQFFGPGTRLTVL.

The chain uses TRBV6-1 and TRBJ1-1; the D is unclear. V was shortened by 6 bases and J by 4 bases, with 9 bases between the two germline ends. Looked up from germline, CDR1 is MNHNS and CDR2 is SASEGT. This CDR3 is built from 12 residues. For the CDR3, the DNA is TGTGCCAGCAGGGAGTATTCCACTGAAGCTTTCTTT. Its protein product is CASREYSTEAFF.

This clone has only one observation. The chain uses TRBV19 and TRBJ1-4; D perhaps matches TRBD1 (5 bases). Trimming stripped 2 bases from V and 8 bases from J, with 12 bases between. Germline CDR1 reads LNHDA; CDR2 reads SQIVND (reference sequence). The CDR3 loop spans 14 amino acids. The CDR3 sequence is CASSILGVEEKLFF. The CDR3 region has the DNA TGTGCCAGTAGTATATTGGGGGTTGAGGAAAAACTGTTTTTT.

The chain carries TRBV7-9 and TRBJ2-7; D gene unclear. Germline CDR1 and CDR2: SEHNR and FQNEAQ (reference sequence). The CDR3 runs 11 residues. The V end lost 3 bases, the J end lost 6 bases, and 6 bases lay between the germline ends. The CDR3 here is CASSLTSEQYF. CDR3 coding DNA: TGTGCCAGCAGCTTGACGTCCGAGCAGTACTTC. Supplemented by reference TRBV7-9 and TRBJ2-7, the full variable domain reads DTGVSQNPRHKITKRGQNVTFRCDPISEHNRLYWYRQTLGQGPEFLTYFQNEAQLEKSRLLSDRFSAERPKGSFSTLEIQRTEQGDSAMYLCASSLTSEQYFGPGTRLTVT.

The genes are TRBV7-3 and TRBJ2-3, with D hard to call. CDR3 length: 16 amino acids. V gave up 1 base and J gave up 0 bases, with 11 bases separating them. Germline CDR1 is SGHTA and CDR2 is FQGTGA. CDR3 protein: CASSLNAATSTDTQYF. As DNA, the CDR3 is TGTGCCAGCAGCTTAAATGCGGCAACTAGCACAGATACGCAGTATTTT.

CDR3 DNA: TGTGCCAGCAGTGAACGACAGGCCTCGAACACTGAAGCTTTCTTT. It translates to CASSERQASNTEAFF. The rearrangement uses TRBV2 and TRBJ1-1; weak D call: TRBD1 (6 bases). CDR1 is SNHLY and CDR2 is FYNNEI in the germline V gene. The CDR3 loop spans 15 amino acids. With 2 bases removed from V and 1 base from J, the gap between germline ends came to 11 bases.

This clone showed up many times. V is TRBV19 and J is TRBJ1-5; unclear D gene. V lost 3 bases, J lost 0 bases, and 21 bases lay in between. Germline V gives CDR1 LNHDA, CDR2 SQIVND (reference sequence). This CDR3 has 19 residues. In nucleotides, the CDR3 is TGTGCCAGTAGTATCTCGTCTGGTTTATCGCACTATAGCAATCAGCCCCAGCATTTT. It yields the protein CASSISSGLSHYSNQPQHF.

The V and J genes are TRBV5-1 and TRBJ2-3; the D call may be TRBD1 or TRBD2 (7 bases each). Germline assignment: CDR1 SGHRS and CDR2 YFSETQ. V shed 9 bases and J shed 2 bases, with 28 bases lying between them. The CDR3 is made up of 18 amino acids. The CDR3 is CATPRGGGGPPYTDTQYF. DNA for the CDR3: TGCGCCACCCCCCGAGGGGGCGGGGGACCTCCTTACACAGATACGCAGTATTTT.

V usage is TRBV5-1 and J usage is TRBJ2-5, with D hard to call. The end of the DNA fits TRBJ2-7 better, so the J call may be wrong. This CDR3 is built from 14 residues. Germline assignment: CDR1 SGHRS and CDR2 YFSETQ. The CDR3 sequence is CASSAPESSYEQYF. CDR3 DNA: TGCGCCAGCAGCGCTCCGGAGAGCTCCTACGAGCAGTACTTC.

The gene calls are TRBV5-5 and TRBJ1-2; TRBD1 agrees at 12 bases. V trimming: 4 bases; J trimming: 8 bases; junction bases outside the gene matches: 6. CDR1 SGHKS and CDR2 YYEKEE come from the germline V gene (reference sequence). This CDR3 spans 14 amino acids. The CDR3 loop reads CASSGTGGVRGYTF. As DNA, the CDR3 is TGTGCCAGCAGCGGGACAGGGGGCGTCCGGGGCTACACCTTC.

The chain carries TRBV5-4 and TRBJ2-2, with D possibly being TRBD1 (6 bases). The V gene's germline CDR1 is SGHNT and CDR2 YYREEE (reference sequence). The CDR3 contains 16 residues. With 0 bases removed from V and 7 bases from J, the gap between germline ends came to 16 bases. CDR3 protein: CASSLAGTWNGGELFF. DNA for the CDR3: TGTGCCAGCAGCTTGGCCGGGACATGGAATGGCGGGGAGCTGTTTTTT.